This TCR beta chain was recorded in a study of blood T cell repertoires in COVID-19. The CDR3 has 14 amino acids. Germline values: CDR1 LGHNA, CDR2 YNFKEQ. With 4 bases removed from V and 2 bases from J, the gap between germline ends came to 8 bases. The assay was immunoSEQ multiplex PCR, and TCRdb's table has in-frame clones only and misses some. The profile covers fewer than 350,000 clones, with approximately 86% appearing a single time and about 9.8% taken by the ten largest. Source material: peripheral blood. The TCR sequence derives from a man aged 18 to 29 with active or convalescent COVID-19. The V gene is TRBV4-2, the J gene TRBJ1-4; D remains unclear. The CDR3 loop is CASSLGGTNEKLFF. The DNA of the CDR3 is TGTGCCAGCAGCCTCGGAGGGACTAATGAAAAACTGTTTTTT.